These 11 T cell receptor beta chains originate from one sample sequenced in a study of Ad26.COV2.S vaccination and SARS-CoV-2 variants. This table comes from immunoSEQ multiplex PCR, and its TCRdb copy is limited to in-frame clones, with some not included. The sample shows approximately 410,000 clones, approximately 87% of them seen only once. The treatment: 15 to 20 received Ad26.COV2.S at low or high dose, single or two shots; roughly five received placebo; per-sample allocation not given. The samples date from day 63 after the first vaccine or placebo injection. The source was peripheral blood, collected in a trial of Ad26.COV2.S vaccine versus placebo. These receptors were taken from a person aged 18-65 years who received the Ad26.COV2.S COVID-19 vaccine or a placebo.

This rearrangement joins TRBV6-2 or TRBV6-3 to TRBJ2-2, with D possibly being TRBD1 (5 bases). Trimming took off 3 bases at V and 3 bases at J, with 20 bases between the two ends. Germline CDR1 is MNHEY and CDR2 is SVGEGT. This CDR3 contains 18 residues. This CDR3 reads CASSYGPTAREYTGELFF. In nucleotides, the CDR3 is TGTGCCAGCAGTTATGGGCCGACAGCCCGCGAGTACACCGGGGAGCTGTTTTTT.

With regard to this clone: The junction and the germline gene differ at one end; a read error may be behind it. V gene TRBV28 combines with J gene TRBJ1-2; 10 bases fit TRBD1. In germline, CDR1 is MDHEN, CDR2 SYDVKM. The CDR3 has 12 amino acids. CDR3 in amino acids: CASSGESDRGRF. Here the CDR3 DNA reads TGTGCCAGCAGTGGAGAGTCAGACAGGGGGCGGTTC.

The J gene is TRBJ2-3, the V gene TRBV27; D is perhaps TRBD1 (5 bases). The V end was cut by 6 bases, the J end by 2 bases, with 15 bases between. Germline values: CDR1 MNHEY, CDR2 SMNVEV (reference sequence). This CDR3 spans 15 amino acids. The CDR3 sequence is CASSDPTASTDTQYF. For the CDR3, the DNA is TGTGCCAGCAGCGACCCGACAGCTTCCACAGATACGCAGTATTTT.

This chain connects TRBV5-1 to TRBJ2-1, with D unresolved. Germline-derived CDR1 and CDR2 are SGHRS and YFSETQ. The length of the CDR3 is 16 residues. V shed 2 bases and J shed 4 bases, with 16 bases lying between them. The CDR3: CASSFGNQTSYNEQFF. For the CDR3, the DNA is TGCGCCAGCAGCTTCGGAAATCAAACAAGTTACAATGAGCAGTTCTTC.

V usage is TRBV7-2 and J usage is TRBJ2-1; D unclear. CDR1 is SGHTA and CDR2 is FQGNSA in the germline V gene. This CDR3 region has 13 residues. The V and J ends lost 3 bases and 4 bases respectively, with 7 bases between them. CDR3 region: CASSFGRYNEQFF. The CDR3 region has the DNA TGTGCCAGCAGCTTCGGCAGATACAATGAGCAGTTCTTC.

The V call is TRBV5-5, the J call TRBJ1-1; possibly TRBD1 for D (6 bases). The germline gives CDR1 SGHKS, CDR2 YYEKEE (reference sequence). Trimming removed 4 bases at V and 1 base at J, with 17 bases between. This CDR3 comprises 16 residues. DNA for the CDR3: TGTGCCAGCAGCCAAGGTCCGGGGGCCGGGAACACTGAAGCTTTCTTT. This gives the protein CASSQGPGAGNTEAFF.

The CDR3 region is CASRGGPSNTEAFF. CDR3 DNA: TGTGCCAGCAGGGGGGGCCCCTCGAACACTGAAGCTTTCTTT. The rearrangement joins TRBV6-6 to TRBJ1-1; D might be TRBD1 (6 bases). CDR1 and CDR2 from the germline V gene are MNHNY and SVGAGI (reference sequence). V dropped 6 bases and J dropped 1 base, with 12 bases sitting between them. This CDR3 is built from 14 residues.

The chain joins TRBV5-1 to TRBJ1-2; D perhaps matches TRBD1 (5 bases). The germline V gene encodes CDR1 SGHRS and CDR2 YFSETQ. The CDR3 is 13 amino acids. V lost 3 bases, J lost 9 bases, and 15 bases lay in between. CDR3 DNA sequence: TGCGCCAGCAGCTACGACAGCGAGGGCAGCTACACCTTC. As protein: CASSYDSEGSYTF. The entire variable domain, with the rest obtained from reference TRBV5-1 and TRBJ1-2, is as follows: KAGVTQTPRYLIKTRGQQVTLSCSPISGHRSVSWYQQTPGQGLQFLFEYFSETQRNKGNFPGRFSGRQFSNSRSEMNVSTLELGDSALYLCASSYDSEGSYTFGSGTRLTVV.

This clone was observed once. The chain recombines TRBV28 with TRBJ2-7; 11 positions match TRBD2. The germline gives CDR1 MDHEN, CDR2 SYDVKM. This CDR3 comprises 17 residues. The J segment lost 0 bases and the V segment lost 11 bases, leaving 15 bases of the junction unmatched. The chain's CDR3 is CASPRGIAGGGSYEQYF. Here the CDR3 DNA reads TGTGCCTCCCCACGAGGGATAGCGGGGGGGGGCTCCTACGAGCAGTACTTC.

The chain couples TRBV2 to TRBJ2-5; 12 nucleotides match TRBD2. V was clipped by 5 bases and J by 1 base; unmatched bases: 5. The CDR3 has 16 residues. Per germline, CDR1 SNHLY and CDR2 FYNNEI. In nucleotides, the CDR3 is TGTGCCAGCAGTCCGCTGACTAGCGGGGGCCAAGAGACCCAGTACTTC. Protein product: CASSPLTSGGQETQYF.

The chain joins TRBV6-2 or TRBV6-3 to TRBJ1-5, with D hard to call. The germline CDR1 and CDR2 sequences are MNHEY and SVGEGT. There are 17 residues in the CDR3. The V gene lost 4 bases and the J gene lost 3 bases, with 19 bases spanning the gap. CDR3 residues: CASSSRRVPQTNQPQHF. The CDR3 DNA reads as TGTGCCAGCAGTTCCCGTCGCGTACCACAGACCAATCAGCCCCAGCATTTT.